These T cell receptor beta chains were read from a single sample in a study of T cells in localized non-small cell lung cancer. This table comes from immunoSEQ multiplex PCR, and its TCRdb copy is limited to in-frame clones, with some not included. The data show around 41,000 clones, with about nine tenths seen just once and less than 3.5% held by the top ten. This specimen consisted of peripheral blood, obtained before any cancer treatment. These receptors all come from a female donor older than 55 with stage I squamous cell lung carcinoma. The CDR3 runs from the conserved cysteine through the conserved F or W. The order of the fields is D gene, clone size, J gene, V gene, CDR3 protein, CDR3 DNA. A D gene is named only where the DNA matches it firmly. Clone size is stated in some rows and not others, as once, few, many or a class when expanded.

NA	NA	TRBJ2-1	TRBV19	CATQSVGRISYNEQFF	TGTGCCACCCAGTCTGTAGGGAGGATCTCCTACAATGAGCAGTTCTTC
NA	NA	TRBJ1-3	TRBV7-6	CASSLAPNTIYF	TGTGCCAGCAGCTTAGCCCCGAACACCATATATTTT
TRBD2	NA	TRBJ2-7	TRBV11-2	CASSLGGSGYGEQYF	TGTGCCAGCAGCTTAGGAGGTAGCGGGTATGGCGAGCAGTACTTC
NA	NA	TRBJ2-7	TRBV14	CASSQYTYEQYF	TGTGCCAGCAGCCAGTACACCTACGAGCAGTACTTC
NA	NA	TRBJ1-3	TRBV27	CASSLRGHSGNTIYF	TGTGCCAGCAGTCTCCGGGGACACTCTGGAAACACCATATATTTT
NA	NA	TRBJ1-2	TRBV6-6	CASSHVRDSRNYGYTF	TGTGCCAGCAGTCACGTCCGGGACTCGCGTAACTATGGCTACACCTTC
NA	NA	TRBJ1-2	TRBV6-4	CASSETHSSYGYTF	TGTGCCAGCAGTGAGACTCATTCATCCTATGGCTACACCTTC
NA	NA	TRBJ2-3	TRBV30	CACLGADTQYF	TGTGCCTGCCTGGGGGCAGATACGCAGTATTTT
NA	once	TRBJ2-5	TRBV25-1	CASSPDSEETQYF	TGTGCCAGCAGTCCGGACAGTGAAGAGACCCAGTACTTC
NA	NA	TRBJ2-3	TRBV11-1	CASRWDSSTDTQYF	TGTGCCAGCAGATGGGACTCTAGCACAGATACGCAGTATTTT
TRBD1	NA	TRBJ2-3	TRBV7-9	CASSLTGGDTQYF	TGTGCCAGCAGCCTAACAGGGGGGGATACGCAGTATTTT
NA	NA	TRBJ2-1	TRBV30	CAWSPSGSIYNEQFF	TGTGCCTGGAGCCCATCCGGGTCGATTTACAATGAGCAGTTCTTC
TRBD2	NA	TRBJ2-3	TRBV11-3	CASSLLAGGRYTQYF	TGTGCCAGCAGCTTATTAGCGGGAGGACGATATACGCAGTATTTT
NA	NA	TRBJ1-2	TRBV19	CASSIREGRGYTF	TGTGCCAGTAGTATAAGGGAGGGTAGAGGCTACACCTTC
NA	few	TRBJ1-2	TRBV19	CASSIIGGTHGYTF	TGTGCCAGTAGTATAATCGGGGGAACCCATGGCTACACCTTC
NA	NA	TRBJ2-5	TRBV4-1	CAIREILGETQYF	TGCGCCATCCGGGAGATATTAGGGGAGACCCAGTACTTC
NA	few	TRBJ2-1	TRBV6-5	CASSYTNSYHEQFF	TGTGCCAGCAGTTATACTAATTCCTACCATGAGCAGTTCTTC
NA	once	TRBJ1-1	TRBV5-1	CASSPGPFAGNTEAFF	TGCGCCAGCAGCCCAGGACCGTTTGCCGGGAACACTGAAGCTTTCTTT
TRBD1	NA	TRBJ2-2	TRBV5-4	CASSLGDRATGELFF	TGTGCCAGCAGCTTGGGCGACAGGGCCACCGGGGAGCTGTTTTTT
NA	NA	TRBJ2-2	TRBV7-2	CASTLRKLSNTGELFF	TGTGCCAGCACCCTCAGAAAACTCTCTAACACCGGGGAGCTGTTTTTT
TRBD1	NA	TRBJ1-1	TRBV30	CAWQLPGTANTEAFF	TGTGCCTGGCAGCTACCCGGGACAGCGAACACTGAAGCTTTCTTT
NA	NA	TRBJ1-5	TRBV19	CASSSPRDRLWPQHF	TGTGCCAGTAGTTCCCCCCGGGACCGCCTTTGGCCCCAGCATTTT
NA	NA	TRBJ2-3	TRBV5-4	CASSSKGGADTQYF	TGTGCCAGCAGCTCAAAGGGGGGGGCAGATACGCAGTATTTT
NA	NA	TRBJ2-7	TRBV4-2	CASSQERARSSYEQYF	TGTGCCAGCAGCCAAGAGCGGGCCAGGAGCTCCTACGAGCAGTACTTC
TRBD1	NA	TRBJ2-1	TRBV29-1	CSVSRGRPLPEQFF	TGCAGCGTTTCAAGGGGGCGGCCCTTACCGGAGCAGTTCTTC
TRBD1	NA	TRBJ2-3	TRBV27	CASSFGTGLSTDTQYF	TGTGCCAGCAGTTTCGGGACAGGGTTGAGCACAGATACGCAGTATTTT
NA	NA	TRBJ1-1	TRBV7-9	CASSLATRGRTEAFF	TGTGCCAGCAGCTTAGCTACTCGGGGACGGACTGAAGCTTTCTTT
TRBD2	NA	TRBJ2-2	TRBV29-1	CSVAPPGLGSTGELFF	TGCAGCGTTGCACCGCCAGGACTAGGGAGCACCGGGGAGCTGTTTTTT
NA	NA	TRBJ2-3	TRBV6-4	CASSWGSGDRTDTQYF	TGTGCCAGCAGCTGGGGATCGGGGGATCGCACAGATACGCAGTATTTT
NA	NA	TRBJ2-7	TRBV11-2	CASSLLRTSSYEQYF	TGTGCCAGCAGCTTACTACGGACAAGCTCCTACGAGCAGTACTTC
NA	NA	TRBJ2-2	TRBV7-6	CASSALGNTGELFF	TGTGCCAGCAGCGCCCTCGGGAACACCGGGGAGCTGTTTTTT
NA	NA	TRBJ2-5	TRBV7-9	CASSLGNGLAETQYF	TGTGCCAGCAGCTTAGGGAACGGGCTAGCGGAGACCCAGTACTTC
TRBD1	once	TRBJ2-7	TRBV4-1	CASSQGRGQVLSYEQYF	TGCGCCAGCAGCCAAGGAAGGGGACAGGTGCTTTCCTACGAGCAGTACTTC
TRBD2	NA	TRBJ2-1	TRBV6-1	CASRTSGFVQFF	TGTGCCAGCAGGACTAGCGGGTTCGTGCAGTTCTTC
NA	NA	TRBJ1-3	TRBV9	CASSEYNSGNTIYF	TGTGCCAGCAGCGAGTACAACTCTGGAAACACCATATATTTT
NA	NA	TRBJ2-7	TRBV4-1	CASSQVAGNRYEQYF	TGCGCCAGCAGCCAAGTAGCAGGGAACAGATACGAGCAGTACTTC
NA	NA	TRBJ2-1	TRBV5-1	CASSWGTDEQFF	TGCGCCAGCAGCTGGGGCACCGATGAGCAGTTCTTC